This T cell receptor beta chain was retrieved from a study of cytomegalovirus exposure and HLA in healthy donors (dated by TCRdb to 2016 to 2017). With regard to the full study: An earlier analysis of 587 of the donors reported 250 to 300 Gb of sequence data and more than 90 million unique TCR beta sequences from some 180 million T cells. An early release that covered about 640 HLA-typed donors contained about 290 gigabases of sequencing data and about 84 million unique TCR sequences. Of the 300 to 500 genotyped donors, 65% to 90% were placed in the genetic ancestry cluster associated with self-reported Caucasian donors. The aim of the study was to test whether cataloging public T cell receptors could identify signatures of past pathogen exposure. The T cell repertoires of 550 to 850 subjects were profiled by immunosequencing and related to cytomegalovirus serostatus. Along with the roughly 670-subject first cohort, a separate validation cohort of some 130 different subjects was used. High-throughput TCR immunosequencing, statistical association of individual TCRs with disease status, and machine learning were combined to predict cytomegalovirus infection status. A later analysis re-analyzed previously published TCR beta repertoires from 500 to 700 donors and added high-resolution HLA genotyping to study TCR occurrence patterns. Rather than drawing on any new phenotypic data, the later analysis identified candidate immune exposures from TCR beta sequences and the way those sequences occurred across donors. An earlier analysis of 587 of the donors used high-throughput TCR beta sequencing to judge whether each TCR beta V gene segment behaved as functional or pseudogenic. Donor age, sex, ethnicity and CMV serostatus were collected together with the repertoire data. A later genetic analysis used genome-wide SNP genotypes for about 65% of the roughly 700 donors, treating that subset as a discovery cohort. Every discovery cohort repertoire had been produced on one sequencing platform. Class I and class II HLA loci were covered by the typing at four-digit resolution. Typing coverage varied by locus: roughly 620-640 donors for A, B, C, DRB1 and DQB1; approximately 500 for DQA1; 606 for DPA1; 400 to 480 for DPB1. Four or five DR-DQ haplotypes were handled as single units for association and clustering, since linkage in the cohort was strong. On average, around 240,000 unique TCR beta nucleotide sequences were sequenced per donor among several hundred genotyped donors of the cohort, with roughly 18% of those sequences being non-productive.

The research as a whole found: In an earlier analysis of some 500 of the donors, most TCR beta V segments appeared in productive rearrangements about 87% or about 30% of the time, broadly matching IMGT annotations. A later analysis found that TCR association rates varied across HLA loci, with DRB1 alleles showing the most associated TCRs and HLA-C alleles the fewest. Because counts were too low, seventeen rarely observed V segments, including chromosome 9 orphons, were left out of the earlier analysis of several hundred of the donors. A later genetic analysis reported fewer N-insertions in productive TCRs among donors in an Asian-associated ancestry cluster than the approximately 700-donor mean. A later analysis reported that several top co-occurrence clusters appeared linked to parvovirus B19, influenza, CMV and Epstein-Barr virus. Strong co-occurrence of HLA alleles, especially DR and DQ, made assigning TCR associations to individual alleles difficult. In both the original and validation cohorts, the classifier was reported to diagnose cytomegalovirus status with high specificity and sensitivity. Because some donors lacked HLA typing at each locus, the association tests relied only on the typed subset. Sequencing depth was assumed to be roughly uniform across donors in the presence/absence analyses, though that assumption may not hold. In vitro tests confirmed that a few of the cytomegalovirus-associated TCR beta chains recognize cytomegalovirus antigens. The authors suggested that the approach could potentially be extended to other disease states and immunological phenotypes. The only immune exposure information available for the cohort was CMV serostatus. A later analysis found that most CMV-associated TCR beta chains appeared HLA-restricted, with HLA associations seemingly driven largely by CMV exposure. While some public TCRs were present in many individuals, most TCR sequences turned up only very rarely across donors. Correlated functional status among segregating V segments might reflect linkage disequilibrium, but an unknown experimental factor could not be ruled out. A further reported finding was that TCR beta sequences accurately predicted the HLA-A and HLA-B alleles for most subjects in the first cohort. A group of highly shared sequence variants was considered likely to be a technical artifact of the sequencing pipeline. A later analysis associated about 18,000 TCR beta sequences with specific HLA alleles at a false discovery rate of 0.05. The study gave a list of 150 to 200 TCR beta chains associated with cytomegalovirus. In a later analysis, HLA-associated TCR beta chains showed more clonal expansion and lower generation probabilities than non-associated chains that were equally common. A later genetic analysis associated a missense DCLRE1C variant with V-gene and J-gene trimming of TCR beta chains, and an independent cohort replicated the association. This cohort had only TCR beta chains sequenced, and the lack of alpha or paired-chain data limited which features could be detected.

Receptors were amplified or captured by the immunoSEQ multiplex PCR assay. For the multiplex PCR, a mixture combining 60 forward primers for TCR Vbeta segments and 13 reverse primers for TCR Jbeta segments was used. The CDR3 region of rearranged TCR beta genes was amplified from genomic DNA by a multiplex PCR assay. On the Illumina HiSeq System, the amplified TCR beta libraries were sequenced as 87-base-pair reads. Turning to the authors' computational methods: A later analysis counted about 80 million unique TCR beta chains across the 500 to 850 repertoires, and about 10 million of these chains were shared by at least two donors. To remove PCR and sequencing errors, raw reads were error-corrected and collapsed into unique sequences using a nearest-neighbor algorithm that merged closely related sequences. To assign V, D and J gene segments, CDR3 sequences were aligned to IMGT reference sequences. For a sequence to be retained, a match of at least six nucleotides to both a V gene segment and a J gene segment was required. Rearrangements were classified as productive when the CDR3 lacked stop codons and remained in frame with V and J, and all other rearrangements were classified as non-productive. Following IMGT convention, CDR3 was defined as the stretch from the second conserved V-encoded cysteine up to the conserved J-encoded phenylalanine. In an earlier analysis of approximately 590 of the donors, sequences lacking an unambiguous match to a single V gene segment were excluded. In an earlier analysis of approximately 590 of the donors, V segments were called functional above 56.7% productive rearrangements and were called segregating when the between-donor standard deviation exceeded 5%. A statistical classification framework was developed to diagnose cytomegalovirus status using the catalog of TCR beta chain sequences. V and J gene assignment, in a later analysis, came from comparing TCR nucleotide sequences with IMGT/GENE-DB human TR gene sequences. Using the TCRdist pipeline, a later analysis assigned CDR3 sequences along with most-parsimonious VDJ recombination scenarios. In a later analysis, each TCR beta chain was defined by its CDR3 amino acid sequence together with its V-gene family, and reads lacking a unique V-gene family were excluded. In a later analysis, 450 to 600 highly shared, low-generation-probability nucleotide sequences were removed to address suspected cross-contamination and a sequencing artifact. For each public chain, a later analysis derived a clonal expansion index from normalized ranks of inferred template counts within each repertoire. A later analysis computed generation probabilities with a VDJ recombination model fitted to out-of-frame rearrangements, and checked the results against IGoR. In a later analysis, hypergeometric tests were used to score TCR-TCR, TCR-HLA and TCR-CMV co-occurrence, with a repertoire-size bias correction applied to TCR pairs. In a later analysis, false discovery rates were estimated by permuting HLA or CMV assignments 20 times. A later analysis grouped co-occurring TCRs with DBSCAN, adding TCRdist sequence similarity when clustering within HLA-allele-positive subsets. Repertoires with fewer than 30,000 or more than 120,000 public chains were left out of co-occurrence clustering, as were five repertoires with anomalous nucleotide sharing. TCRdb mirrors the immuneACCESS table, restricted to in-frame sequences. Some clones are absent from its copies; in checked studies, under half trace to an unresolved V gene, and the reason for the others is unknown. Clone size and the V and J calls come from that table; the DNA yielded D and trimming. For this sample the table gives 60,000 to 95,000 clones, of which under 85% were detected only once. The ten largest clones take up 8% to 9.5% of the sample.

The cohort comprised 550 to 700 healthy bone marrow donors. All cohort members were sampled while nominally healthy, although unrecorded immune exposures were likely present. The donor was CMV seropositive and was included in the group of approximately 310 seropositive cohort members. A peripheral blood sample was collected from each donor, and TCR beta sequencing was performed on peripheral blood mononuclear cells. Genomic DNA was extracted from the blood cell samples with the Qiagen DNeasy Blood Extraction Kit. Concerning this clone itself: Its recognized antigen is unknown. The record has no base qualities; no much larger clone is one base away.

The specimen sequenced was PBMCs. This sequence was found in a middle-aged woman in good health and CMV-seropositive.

In nucleotides, the sequence is TGTGCCAGCAGGCCAGGGCAATCAACTAATGAAAAACTGTTTTTT. This sequence encodes CASRPGQSTNEKLFF. Rearrangement joined TRBV5-4 to TRBJ1-4; the D gene is perhaps TRBD1, from 5 matching bases. Trimming at the junction amounts to 5 bases on V and 0 bases on J, and the germline ends lie 11 bases apart. The CDR3 runs 15 amino acids, cysteine and phenylalanine included. Left in the record is the CDR3 DNA by itself, 45 bases read in frame from the first base. CDR1 is given as SGHNT and CDR2 as YYREEE, both from the germline V gene (reference sequence).